This T cell receptor beta chain was found in a study of radiotherapy plus CTLA-4 blockade in lung cancer. About the study: Among enrolled patients, less than 20% responded and about 30% achieved disease control. General observations from the study: Clones of tumor-derived TCRs expanded in blood after radiotherapy plus ipilimumab.

The CDR3 has 16 residues. Trimming took off 3 bases at V and 2 bases at J, with 15 bases between the two ends. Germline CDR1 is SGDLS and CDR2 is YYNGEE. Sequenced by immunoSEQ multiplex PCR; TCRdb stores in-frame clones only, minus some. The repertoire has roughly 59,000 clones, around 74% of them found once; the top ten carry about 8.9%. Comment on this clone: Its antigen is currently unknown.

In chemo-refractory metastatic non-small-cell lung cancer, patients got ipilimumab CTLA-4 blockade together with focal radiation. The origin of this receptor is a human donor with non-small cell lung cancer whose response to radiotherapy plus ipilimumab could not be evaluated. The rearrangement joins TRBV9 to TRBJ2-1; D might be TRBD1 (5 bases). The material sequenced was peripheral blood, taken from a patient treated with radiotherapy plus ipilimumab. The CDR3 nucleotides are TGTGCCAGCAGCGGTAGAAGGGGCAGTACCTACAATGAGCAGTTCTTC. Amino acids: CASSGRRGSTYNEQFF.